Below, 30 T cell receptor beta chains from the same sample are listed, as sequenced in a study of blood T cell repertoires in COVID-19. Assay used: immunoSEQ multiplex PCR; TCRdb lists only in-frame clones, some missing. The sample lists tens of thousands of clones, around 77% seen once, with about a sixth in the top ten. Sample: peripheral blood. These receptors all come from a human donor in a cohort sampled during active COVID-19.

This clone was seen just once. The V and J genes are TRBV5-1 and TRBJ2-5; D gene uncertain. Germline loops: CDR1 SGHRS, CDR2 YFSETQ. CDR3 size: 15 residues. Trimming took off 0 bases at V and 2 bases at J, with 11 bases between the two ends. The CDR3 DNA follows: TGCGCCAGCAGCTTGGATATACAGAGACAAGAGACCCAGTACTTC. The encoded protein is CASSLDIQRQETQYF.

This rearrangement joins TRBV4-3 to TRBJ1-3; no clear D. The CDR3 covers 13 residues. Germline CDR1 and CDR2: LGHNA and YSLEER. Trimming removed 0 bases at V and 4 bases at J, with 4 bases between. The DNA of the CDR3 is TGCGCCAGCAGCCAAGATAGCGGAAACACCATATATTTT. It encodes CASSQDSGNTIYF.

The V call is TRBV2, the J call TRBJ2-2; weak D call: TRBD1 (5 bases). V was clipped by 0 bases and J by 7 bases, with 12 bases between them. The germline V gene has CDR1 SNHLY and CDR2 FYNNEI. This CDR3 is 15 amino acids long. CDR3 residues: CASSEALQGSGELFF. CDR3 in DNA: TGTGCCAGCAGTGAAGCGCTTCAGGGTAGCGGGGAGCTGTTTTTT.

This clone was seen only once. The chain uses TRBV10-2 and TRBJ1-2; TRBD1 aligns across 7 bases. The CDR3 consists of 15 residues. Germline V gives CDR1 WSHSY, CDR2 SAAADI. Losses at the gene ends were 7 bases for V and 2 bases for J; bases not matched to a gene: 10. For the CDR3, the DNA is TGCGCCAGCAAAAAGACAGGGACCTCGAACTATGGCTACACCTTC. Its protein is CASKKTGTSNYGYTF.

This rearrangement joins TRBV30 to TRBJ2-2; tentative D call: TRBD1 (5 bases). Trimming shortened V by 3 bases and J by 0 bases, and 11 bases separated the two germline ends. The CDR3 has 15 amino acids. Germline loops: CDR1 GTSNPN, CDR2 SVGIG (reference sequence). The CDR3 region is CAWRLQVSNTGELFF. The CDR3 DNA reads TGTGCCTGGAGACTACAGGTATCGAACACCGGGGAGCTGTTTTTT.

This chain links TRBV9 with TRBJ1-6; D remains unclear. Trimming removed 0 bases at V and 5 bases at J, with 9 bases between. Germline V lookup: CDR1 SGDLS, CDR2 YYNGEE. The CDR3 sequence is 15 residues long. The CDR3 DNA reads as TGTGCCAGCAGCGTAGCGGGGAACAATAATTCACCCCTCCACTTT. Its protein is CASSVAGNNNSPLHF.

V is TRBV7-3 and J is TRBJ2-1, with D perhaps TRBD1 (6 bases). The CDR3 is 15 amino acids. V was shortened by 2 bases and J by 4 bases, with 12 bases between the two germline ends. Germline loops: CDR1 SGHTA, CDR2 FQGTGA. CDR3 DNA: TGTGCCAGCAGCTTAGACCCAGGGGCTTACAATGAGCAGTTCTTC. Its protein product is CASSLDPGAYNEQFF.

This rearrangement joins TRBV19 to TRBJ2-3, with a tentative D call TRBD2 (6 bases). CDR1 is LNHDA, CDR2 SQIVND, per germline (reference sequence). The CDR3 spans 15 residues. V was cut by 1 base and J by 4 bases, with 12 bases left in between. CDR3 sequence reads: CASSIAGAGADTQYF. The DNA for the CDR3 is TGTGCCAGTAGTATAGCCGGAGCGGGCGCAGATACGCAGTATTTT.

Only one count was recorded for this clone. The rearrangement uses TRBV2 and TRBJ1-2; the match to TRBD1 covers 7 bases. The CDR3 is 15 amino acids. V shed 4 bases and J 7 bases; nucleotides not matched to a gene: 12. Germline V gene data show CDR1 as SNHLY and CDR2 as FYNNEI. For the CDR3, the DNA is TGTGCCAGCAGTGTCCGGGACAGTCGCTTTGGTGGCTACACCTTC. Protein product: CASSVRDSRFGGYTF.

The chain joins TRBV27 to TRBJ2-3; 10 positions agree with TRBD1. In germline, CDR1 is MNHEY, CDR2 SMNVEV (reference sequence). The V gene end was trimmed by 5 bases and the J gene end by 5 bases; junction bases not matched to a gene: 16. The CDR3 extends over 18 amino acids. Written as DNA, the CDR3 is TGTGCCAGCAGTCCGGGACCCAGACAGGGGGCAGTACAAGATACGCAGTATTTT. This gives the protein CASSPGPRQGAVQDTQYF.

The CDR3 loop is CASSWPTNTEAFF. CDR3 nucleotide sequence: TGTGCCAGCAGCTGGCCCACAAACACTGAAGCTTTCTTT. The chain carries TRBV5-6 and TRBJ1-1; no firm D call. This CDR3 contains 13 residues. Germline lookup yields CDR1 SGHDT and CDR2 YYEEEE. V lost 3 bases and J 2 bases, leaving 8 bases between the germline ends.

The J gene is TRBJ2-1, the V gene TRBV7-2; D possibly corresponds to TRBD2 (6 bases). CDR3 length: 15 amino acids. With 1 base removed from V and 7 bases from J, the gap between germline ends came to 14 bases. The V gene's germline CDR1 is SGHTA and CDR2 FQGNSA. In DNA, the CDR3 is TGTGCCAGCAGCTTAGTTACGGGAGTAGGTAATGAGCAGTTCTTC. This translates into CASSLVTGVGNEQFF.

This clone was detected only a few times. The V call is TRBV18, the J call TRBJ2-7, with TRBD1 matching over 12 bases. Trimming took 1 base from V and 6 from J; bases not matched to a gene: 7. The CDR3 is 16 amino acids. Germline assignment: CDR1 KGHSH and CDR2 LQKENI. CDR3 residues: CASSPRPGTGGSEQYF. DNA of the CDR3: TGTGCCAGCTCACCACGGCCGGGGACAGGGGGCAGCGAGCAGTACTTC.

The chain joins TRBV25-1 to TRBJ2-7; D is possibly TRBD1 (6 bases). CDR3 length: 18 amino acids. CDR1 is MGHDK, CDR2 SYGVNS, per germline. Trimming pared 5 bases from V and 1 base from J, leaving 24 bases between. CDR3 sequence: CASSPPPYRTGWSYEQYF. For the CDR3, the DNA is TGTGCCAGCAGTCCCCCCCCTTATCGCACAGGGTGGTCCTACGAGCAGTACTTC.

This rearrangement joins TRBV7-2 to TRBJ2-5; 15 positions match TRBD2. This CDR3 contains 18 residues. CDR1 is SGHTA and CDR2 is FQGNSA in the germline V gene. The V gene end was trimmed by 0 bases and the J gene end by 5 bases; junction bases not matched to a gene: 7. The CDR3 sequence is CASSLARTSGRVGETQYF. The CDR3 DNA is TGTGCCAGCAGCTTAGCGAGGACTAGCGGGAGGGTGGGCGAGACCCAGTACTTC.

The genes are TRBV29-1 and TRBJ2-7; 7 nucleotides match TRBD2. This CDR3 has 14 residues. V lost 4 bases to trimming and J lost 1 base; unmatched junction nucleotides: 7. In germline, CDR1 is SQVTM, CDR2 ANQGSEA. Here the CDR3 DNA reads TGCAGCGTTGTCCCCTGGGGGGGGTCCTACGAGCAGTACTTC. Translation gives CSVVPWGGSYEQYF.

The genes are TRBV5-1 and TRBJ2-7; tentatively, D is TRBD2 (6 bases). Germline CDR1 reads SGHRS; CDR2 reads YFSETQ. V shed 4 bases and J shed 3 bases, with 8 bases lying between them. CDR3 length: 12 amino acids. Here the CDR3 DNA reads TGCGCCAGCAGCCCCGGGGGCTACGAGCAGTACTTC. Encoded protein: CASSPGGYEQYF.

This clone was seen only a few times. The CDR3 here is CAWSGGGGSSYNEQFF. For the CDR3, the DNA is TGTGCCTGGAGTGGTGGTGGTGGGAGCTCCTACAATGAGCAGTTCTTC. This chain connects TRBV30 to TRBJ2-1; D is perhaps TRBD2 (5 bases). Per germline, CDR1 GTSNPN and CDR2 SVGIG (reference sequence). The V end was cut by 1 base, the J end by 0 bases, with 13 bases between. CDR3 size: 16 residues.

The chain employs TRBV5-1 and TRBJ2-1; possible D gene TRBD1, 5 bases. The CDR3 consists of 13 residues. Germline V gives CDR1 SGHRS, CDR2 YFSETQ. V lost 0 bases and J 9 bases, leaving 10 bases between the germline ends. For the CDR3, the DNA is TGCGCCAGCAGCTTGGCCGGACACACTGAGCAGTTCTTC. Protein: CASSLAGHTEQFF.

This clone has a handful of counts. The chain employs TRBV15 and TRBJ2-6; D remains ambiguous. V was trimmed by 1 base and J by 0 bases, leaving 13 bases between them. Looked up from germline, CDR1 is LNHNV and CDR2 is YYDKDF (reference sequence). This CDR3 is built from 18 residues. The DNA of the CDR3 is TGTGCCACCAGCAGAGCTGCGGCCTCGTCCTCTGGGGCCAACGTCCTGACTTTC. This encodes CATSRAAASSSGANVLTF.

V usage is TRBV12-3 or TRBV12-4 and J usage is TRBJ1-2, with D maybe TRBD1 (5 bases). The CDR3 length is 13 residues. V was trimmed by 4 bases and J by 8 bases, leaving 14 bases between them. CDR3 protein: CASSWEGAEGYTF. The CDR3 coding sequence is TGTGCCAGCAGTTGGGAAGGGGCTGAAGGCTACACCTTC.

This rearrangement joins TRBV18 to TRBJ2-1; 14 bases align to TRBD2. This CDR3 has 15 residues. V shed 6 bases and J 4 bases; nucleotides not matched to a gene: 2. Germline CDR1 reads KGHSH; CDR2 reads LQKENI. CDR3 DNA: TGTGCCAGCTCGACTAGCGGGAGGGGTTACAATGAGCAGTTCTTC. Translating it yields CASSTSGRGYNEQFF.

The rearrangement links TRBV28 to TRBJ1-2; no reliable D call. The CDR3 is 18 amino acids. Per germline, CDR1 MDHEN and CDR2 SYDVKM. V gave up 4 bases and J gave up 2 bases, with 23 bases separating them. The CDR3 coding sequence is TGTGCCAGCAGTTCAACTAATCCTTTCGGGGTAATAAACTATGGCTACACCTTC. As protein: CASSSTNPFGVINYGYTF.

The chain is built from TRBV19 and TRBJ1-6, with TRBD1 identical over 9 bases. Germline V gives CDR1 LNHDA, CDR2 SQIVND (reference sequence). The length of the CDR3 is 15 residues. With V trimmed by 3 bases and J by 9 bases, 6 bases remained unmatched. For the CDR3, the DNA is TGTGCCAGTAGTATCCCGACAGGGGGTATTTCACCCCTCCACTTT. Amino acids: CASSIPTGGISPLHF.

The CDR3 spells CASSHPQGWAPDTQYF. The CDR3 nucleotides are TGCGCCAGCAGCCATCCCCAGGGATGGGCGCCAGATACGCAGTATTTT. This chain links TRBV4-1 with TRBJ2-3; D is perhaps TRBD1 (5 bases). The germline V gene has CDR1 MGHRA and CDR2 YSYEKL. There are 16 residues in the CDR3. Trimming stripped 3 bases from V and 4 bases from J, with 17 bases between.

This clone was picked up one time. The chain uses TRBV7-2 and TRBJ2-2; 9 bases align to TRBD2. The V and J ends lost 5 bases and 7 bases, in that order; junction bases with no gene match: 17. Germline V gene sequence: CDR1 SGHTA, CDR2 FQGNSA. This CDR3 comprises 18 residues. In DNA form, the CDR3 reads TGTGCCAGCAGCCGCGCCCGGGGCCTAGCGGGAATAGTCGGGGAGCTGTTTTTT. Residues: CASSRARGLAGIVGELFF.

This sequence joins TRBV9 and TRBJ2-7, with D perhaps TRBD2 (6 bases). V was trimmed by 0 bases and J by 2 bases, leaving 12 bases between them. There are 15 residues in the CDR3. In germline, CDR1 is SGDLS, CDR2 YYNGEE. For the CDR3, the DNA is TGTGCCAGCAGCGTAGCGGATAGCGGAACCTACGAGCAGTACTTC. This sequence encodes CASSVADSGTYEQYF.

The chain links TRBV2 to TRBJ2-1; 10 positions agree with TRBD1. After removal of 2 bases from V and 9 bases from J, the junction contained 4 bases not matched to a gene. The CDR3 runs to 14 residues. Germline CDR1 and CDR2: SNHLY and FYNNEI. CDR3 DNA: TGTGCCAGCAGTGAATGGGACAGGGGATTTGAGCAGTTCTTC. Translation: CASSEWDRGFEQFF.

This sequence joins TRBV7-9 and TRBJ2-7, with TRBD1 as a possible D gene (5 bases). CDR1 and CDR2 (germline): SEHNR, FQNEAQ (reference sequence). V gave up 5 bases and J gave up 5 bases, with 10 bases separating them. CDR3 length equals 12 residues. The CDR3 loop is CASSPGWDEQYF. The CDR3 DNA sequence: TGTGCCAGCAGCCCAGGGTGGGACGAGCAGTACTTC.

This chain connects TRBV4-1 to TRBJ1-1; possible D gene TRBD1, 6 bases. Per germline, CDR1 MGHRA and CDR2 YSYEKL. The CDR3 loop spans 15 amino acids. The CDR3 here is CPRRRRGARNTEAFF. The CDR3 nucleotides read TGCCCCCGCCGCCGCCGGGGGGCGCGGAACACTGAAGCTTTCTTT.